This passage covers 17 T cell receptor beta chains from one sample sequenced in a study of T cells expressing NK-cell markers. TCRdb re-called the 5' RACE reads and catalogs CDR3 proteins one per entry, DNA excluded. The sample spans under 200,000 distinct CDR3 sequences; the ten largest clones claim approximately 18%. Sequencing input: blood T cells: a sorted CD56 or NKG2C T cell subset, CD4+ or CD8+ T cells, or bulk PBMC T cells (not recorded which). The source is a woman between 18 and 75 years old in good health.

The chain carries TRBV3-1 and TRBJ2-2. The CDR3 has 15 amino acids. The V gene's germline CDR1 is LGHDT and CDR2 YNNKEL (reference sequence). The CDR3 loop is CASSPYGVNTGELFF. The full variable domain, with the rest looked up from reference TRBV3-1 and TRBJ2-2, is DTAVSQTPKYLVTQMGNDKSIKCEQNLGHDTMYWYKQDSKKFLKIMFSYNNKELIINETVPNRFSPKSPDKAHLNLHINSLELGDSAVYFCASSPYGVNTGELFFGEGSRLTVL.

This chain connects TRBV4-1 to TRBJ2-1; the TCRdb D gene call, TRBD2, has no DNA to confirm it. The CDR3 sequence is 16 residues long. Germline V gene sequence: CDR1 MGHRA, CDR2 YSYEKL. CDR3 in amino acids: CASSQQGGGGAHEQFF.

The CDR3 here is CASSLGGSGSLETQYF. The gene calls are TRBV9 and TRBJ2-5; TCRdb's D call of TRBD2 is untestable without DNA. CDR3 size: 16 residues. The germline gives CDR1 SGDLS, CDR2 YYNGEE.

V is TRBV7-9 and J is TRBJ2-7. The CDR3 sequence is 14 residues long. The V gene's germline CDR1 is SEHNR and CDR2 FQNEAQ (reference sequence). CDR3 region: CASSLEPFIREQYF.

J is TRBJ2-7 and V is TRBV20-1. Germline loops: CDR1 DFQATT, CDR2 SNEGSKA (reference sequence). This CDR3 is 14 amino acids long. The CDR3 sequence is CSASPVAIPYEQYF.

This chain connects TRBV7-2 to TRBJ2-1; the TRBD1 assignment by TCRdb is unverifiable without DNA. Germline CDR1 and CDR2: SGHTA and FQGNSA. The CDR3 is made up of 15 amino acids. The CDR3 spells CASSLASRGNNEQFF.

This chain links TRBV20-1 with TRBJ2-1; checking the TCRdb D call of TRBD2 is not possible without DNA. Germline V gene lookup returns CDR1 DFQATT and CDR2 SNEGSKA (reference sequence). The CDR3 has 21 amino acids. The CDR3 sequence is CSARPAHGTSGSRSAYNEQFF.

The chain's CDR3 is CASSLVLLGPNEKLFF. V and J are TRBV7-8 and TRBJ1-4. The CDR3 runs 16 residues. The V gene's germline CDR1 is SGHVS and CDR2 FQNEAQ.

J is TRBJ2-1 and V is TRBV27; TCRdb proposes TRBD1, but this gene call is untestable without DNA. This CDR3 comprises 14 residues. Germline V lookup: CDR1 MNHEY, CDR2 SMNVEV (reference sequence). The CDR3 sequence: CASSPSRGSSEQFF.

The J gene is TRBJ2-1, the V gene TRBV7-8; TCRdb designates TRBD2, a call that cannot be tested without DNA. CDR1 SGHVS and CDR2 FQNEAQ come from the germline V gene. CDR3 size: 17 residues. The CDR3 reads CASTSVGAGLSYNEQFF.

The rearrangement uses TRBV12-3 or TRBV12-4 and TRBJ1-1; TCRdb outputs TRBD1, but without DNA this stays unchecked. The CDR3 has 14 residues. The CDR3 is CASTPGGPFTEAFF.

The chain uses TRBV18 and TRBJ2-3. The germline V gene encodes CDR1 KGHSH and CDR2 LQKENI. This CDR3 contains 14 residues. The CDR3 sequence: CASSRPRTVHTQYF. Combining the CDR3 with reference TRBV18 and TRBJ2-3 gives the whole variable domain NAGVMQNPRHLVRRRGQEARLRCSPMKGHSHVYWYRQLPEEGLKFMVYLQKENIIDESGMPKERFSAEFPKEGPSILRIQQVVRGDSAAYFCASSRPRTVHTQYFGPGTRLTVL.

The gene calls are TRBV11-2 and TRBJ2-7; with no DNA, the TCRdb D assignment of TRBD1 cannot be verified. CDR1 SGHAT and CDR2 FQNNGV come from the germline V gene. The CDR3 sequence is 15 residues long. The chain's CDR3 is CASRGTGTGTYEQYF.

The chain is built from TRBV5-1 and TRBJ2-5; the TCRdb D gene call, TRBD1, has no DNA to confirm it. There are 15 residues in the CDR3. The V gene's germline CDR1 is SGHRS and CDR2 YFSETQ. CDR3 sequence: CASSSRTGMQETQYF.

This rearrangement joins TRBV5-1 to TRBJ2-5; TCRdb proposes TRBD1, but this gene call is untestable without DNA. The CDR3 runs to 16 residues. Germline V lookup: CDR1 SGHRS, CDR2 YFSETQ. CDR3 amino acids: CASSEQPQGWKETQYF. Variable domain in full (rest from reference TRBV5-1 and TRBJ2-5): KAGVTQTPRYLIKTRGQQVTLSCSPISGHRSVSWYQQTPGQGLQFLFEYFSETQRNKGNFPGRFSGRQFSNSRSEMNVSTLELGDSALYLCASSEQPQGWKETQYFGPGTRLLVL.

The gene calls are TRBV3-1 and TRBJ1-2; TCRdb outputs TRBD1, but without DNA this stays unchecked. Germline CDR1 LGHDT, CDR2 YNNKEL (reference sequence). This CDR3 is built from 13 residues. The chain's CDR3 is CASSSGQRDGYTF.

The rearrangement uses TRBV7-2 and TRBJ2-1; the D call of TRBD2 rests on TCRdb alone, since no DNA is present to check it. The V gene's germline CDR1 is SGHTA and CDR2 FQGNSA. This CDR3 comprises 17 residues. CDR3 in amino acids: CASSLVRVTSGINEQFF. The full variable domain, with the rest looked up from reference TRBV7-2 and TRBJ2-1, is GAGVSQSPSNKVTEKGKDVELRCDPISGHTALYWYRQSLGQGLEFLIYFQGNSAPDKSGLPSDRFSAERTGGSVSTLTIQRTQQEDSAVYLCASSLVRVTSGINEQFFGPGTRLTVL.